The clone carrying this T cell receptor beta chain showed up just a few times. Its specificity is not known. Every donor was a Caucasian adult from Nashville, Tennessee. Deep-level settings were used for running the assay. The assay was immunoSEQ multiplex PCR, and TCRdb's table has in-frame clones only and misses some. This sample has about 480,000 clones, with 79% found just once. Per germline, CDR1 GTSNPN and CDR2 SVGIG (reference sequence). V was clipped by 8 bases and J by 0 bases; unmatched bases: 5. The CDR3 spans 13 residues. This entry comes from a study of shared clonotypes between healthy human individuals. Findings and limits, study-wide: Sampling involved blood alone; tissue repertoires likely differ. The donor pool, a small one, limited the genetic and exposure-history diversity represented.

The chain employs TRBV30 and TRBJ1-1; TRBD1 aligns across 8 bases. This TCR came from a woman in her forties in good health. Some clones in this sample may be carry-over from other donors' samples. The sequenced sample consisted of PBMCs. As DNA, the CDR3 is TGTGCCGGAACACAGGGGGTGAACACTGAAGCTTTCTTT. This translates into CAGTQGVNTEAFF. Full variable domain (rest looked up from reference TRBV30 and TRBJ1-1): SQTIHQWPATLVQPVGSPLSLECTVEGTSNPNLYWYRQAAGRGLQLLFYSVGIGQISSEVPQNLSASRPQDRQFILSSKKLLLSDSGFYLCAGTQGVNTEAFFGQGTRLTVV.